Listed here is a single T cell receptor (beta chain). Trimming at V came to 3 bases and at J to 5 bases, leaving 22 bases not matched to a gene. Germline lookup yields CDR1 MDHEN and CDR2 SYDVKM. The CDR3 has 21 amino acids. Clones were sequenced by immunoSEQ multiplex PCR, and TCRdb holds only the in-frame ones, with some missing. This table has approximately 760,000 clones, approximately 83% appearing once. This sample is drawn from a study of shared T cell receptors in the human thymus. These same records also appear under a second study, on human thymus T cells. From that report: Donors were healthy Finnish babies undergoing corrective operations for congenital heart defects. Thymic material originated from resections removed in the course of corrective heart surgery. Thymic and blood repertoires showed apparently biased V and J gene usage. Related work showed strongly overlapping thymic repertoires across unrelated individuals.

The chain joins TRBV28 to TRBJ1-6; TRBD1 aligns across 7 bases. This TCR came from a girl under three years old with a congenital heart defect. The sequencing input was thymocytes. Here the CDR3 DNA reads TGTGCCAGCAGTTTCCCCGTTTTGAGGGGGCCTCTTCCTAGCCATAATTCACCCCTCCACTTT. Translated: CASSFPVLRGPLPSHNSPLHF. The full variable domain, rest sourced from reference TRBV28 and TRBJ1-6, is DVKVTQSSRYLVKRTGEKVFLECVQDMDHENMFWYRQDPGLGLRLIYFSYDVKMKEKGDIPEGYSVSREKKERFSLILESASTNQTSMYLCASSFPVLRGPLPSHNSPLHFGNGTRLTVT.